The rows below give T cell receptor beta chains drawn from one sample of a study of blood T cell repertoires in COVID-19. Clones were sequenced by immunoSEQ multiplex PCR, and TCRdb holds only the in-frame ones, with some missing. The data show 180,000 or so clones, roughly 83% seen once. The source material was PBMCs or T cells enriched from blood (not recorded which). The receptors were sampled from a man between 35 and 55 years old with acute COVID-19. The CDR3 runs from the conserved cysteine through the conserved F or W. D genes are given only for firm matches. Not every row has a clone size; where given, it reads once, few, many or a size class.

J,V,size,D,DNA,CDR3
TRBJ2-1,TRBV7-2,.,TRBD1,TGTGCCAGCAGCTCGCAGGGGGCCACCTACAATGAGCAGTTCTTC,CASSSQGATYNEQFF
TRBJ1-1,TRBV28,.,TRBD1,TGTGCCAGCAGGACAGGGGGCCGGACTGAAGCTTTCTTT,CASRTGGRTEAFF
TRBJ2-1,TRBV9,.,TRBD2,TGTGCCAGCAGCGTAGGAAGCGGGGGTTACAATGAGCAGTTCTTC,CASSVGSGGYNEQFF
TRBJ2-1,TRBV4-1,.,TRBD2,TGCGCCAGCAGCCTCAGACTAGCGGGTACTTTCGATGAGCAGTTCTTC,CASSLRLAGTFDEQFF
TRBJ1-6,TRBV14,.,.,TGTGCCAGCAGCCAAGATCAGGCGTATAATTCACCCCTCCACTTT,CASSQDQAYNSPLHF
TRBJ1-2,TRBV5-5,few,TRBD1,TGTGCCAGCAGCTTGGAGGGGGCCTATGGCTACACCTTC,CASSLEGAYGYTF
TRBJ1-6,TRBV28,.,TRBD1,TGTGCCAGCAGTTTCACAGGGGTTGGGGGGTTTTCACCCCTCCACTTT,CASSFTGVGGFSPLHF
TRBJ1-1,TRBV13,.,.,TGTGCCAGCAGCTACCGGGAGCTTGAAGCTTTCTTT,CASSYRELEAFF
TRBJ2-5,TRBV5-1,.,TRBD2,TGCGCCAGCAGCTGGGCCACTAGCGGCAAAGAGACCCAGTACTTC,CASSWATSGKETQYF
TRBJ2-5,TRBV12-3/TRBV12-4,many,.,TGTGCCAGCAGTTACGGGGTCTGGGAGACCCAGTACTTC,CASSYGVWETQYF
TRBJ2-1,TRBV5-1,.,.,TGCGCCAGCAGCAAGGGAGGTTACAATGAGCAGTTCTTC,CASSKGGYNEQFF
TRBJ2-3,TRBV30,.,.,TGTGCCTGGAGTCGTAGGCAGGGGCAGACAGATACGCAGTATTTT,CAWSRRQGQTDTQYF
TRBJ1-2,TRBV29-1,.,.,TGCAGCGTTGCCGACTATGGCTACACCTTC,CSVADYGYTF
TRBJ1-2,TRBV13,.,.,TGTGCCAGCAGCTTAGGGGGAGGCTATGGCTACACCTTC,CASSLGGGYGYTF
TRBJ2-7,TRBV5-4,.,TRBD2,TGTGCCAGCAGCCGTGGGACTAGCGGGCTCGACGAGCAGTACTTC,CASSRGTSGLDEQYF
TRBJ1-1,TRBV10-3,.,.,TGTGCCATCACCCTACAGGGTAGTGGTGAAGCTTTCTTT,CAITLQGSGEAFF
TRBJ1-1,TRBV18,.,TRBD1,TGTGCCAGCTCAATAATGGGACAGATTAACACTGAAGCTTTCTTT,CASSIMGQINTEAFF
TRBJ1-1,TRBV28,.,TRBD1,TGTGCCAGCAGACAGGGACAGAAAGCTTTCTTT,CASRQGQKAFF
TRBJ2-5,TRBV28,.,.,TGTGCCAGCAGTCTAGGGGGGACCCAGTACTTC,CASSLGGTQYF
TRBJ2-1,TRBV5-6,.,TRBD2,TGTGCCAGCAGCCCTGGACTAGCAAGAGACAATGAGCAGTTCTTC,CASSPGLARDNEQFF
TRBJ2-7,TRBV27,.,TRBD2,TGTGCCACCCGGACTAGCGGGAGCAACGAGCAGTACTTC,CATRTSGSNEQYF
TRBJ1-6,TRBV6-1,.,.,TGTGCCAGCAGTGATTCGGGACCCCTCCACTTT,CASSDSGPLHF
TRBJ2-7,TRBV5-6,.,TRBD1,TGTGCCAGCAGCTTGGTGGGGACAGGGTTAAACTACGAGCAGTACTTC,CASSLVGTGLNYEQYF
TRBJ2-3,TRBV6-4,.,TRBD2,TGTGCCAGCAGTGACTCGGGACTAAGCACAGATACGCAGTATTTT,CASSDSGLSTDTQYF
TRBJ2-1,TRBV29-1,.,TRBD1,TGCAGCGCCCGAGGACAGGGGGGAACTGAGCAGTTCTTC,CSARGQGGTEQFF
TRBJ2-1,TRBV4-1,.,TRBD1,TGCGCCAGCAGCCAGTACAGGGGGCAAGGGCAGTTCTTC,CASSQYRGQGQFF
TRBJ1-1,TRBV6-5,once,.,TGTGCCAGCAGGCCAGAGGGGGACACTGAAGCTTTCTTT,CASRPEGDTEAFF
TRBJ2-2,TRBV6-5,few,TRBD1,TGTGCCAGCAGTAGGGGACAGGGGCTCGGGGAGCTGTTTTTT,CASSRGQGLGELFF
TRBJ2-7,TRBV14,.,.,TGTGCCAGCAGCCAAGATTCAGCAGGGGTTGGGCCCTACGAGCAGTACTTC,CASSQDSAGVGPYEQYF
TRBJ2-2,TRBV28,.,.,TGTGCCAGCAGTTCACCGGGACTCGGGGACACCGGGGAGCTGTTTTTT,CASSSPGLGDTGELFF
TRBJ1-1,TRBV24-1,.,TRBD1,TGTGCCGCGGGGACAGGGAGGAACACTGAAGCTTTCTTT,CAAGTGRNTEAFF
TRBJ2-1,TRBV7-3,.,.,TGTGCCAGCAGCTTTAGCGTCCCGTTCTTC,CASSFSVPFF
TRBJ1-3,TRBV5-5,.,.,TGTGCCAGCAGCACCGGGACTGGTAACTCTGGAAACACCATATATTTT,CASSTGTGNSGNTIYF
TRBJ2-7,TRBV7-2,.,TRBD2,TGTGCCAGCAGCTTGACTAGCGGGACCTACGAGCAGTACTTC,CASSLTSGTYEQYF
TRBJ1-5,TRBV24-1,.,.,TGTGCCACCAGTGATTTGCAGGAGGTGGCCCAGCATTTT,CATSDLQEVAQHF
TRBJ2-3,TRBV4-1,.,.,TGCGCCAGCAGCCACCCCCCTCTGGCGGCCGGGGATACGCAGTATTTT,CASSHPPLAAGDTQYF
TRBJ2-2,TRBV10-3,.,.,TGTGCCATCAGTGAGTCCGCAGGGACGAACACCGGGGAGCTGTTTTTT,CAISESAGTNTGELFF
TRBJ2-3,TRBV29-1,.,TRBD2,TGCAGCGTTGTCGATCGAGGGAGGGCCAAGGATACGCAGTATTTT,CSVVDRGRAKDTQYF
TRBJ2-3,TRBV9,.,.,TGTGCCAGCAGCGTAGAGGTAGCCTCAGATACGCAGTATTTT,CASSVEVASDTQYF
TRBJ2-5,TRBV10-3,.,.,TGTGCCATCAGCCAGGGAGGATCCCAAGAGACCCAGTACTTC,CAISQGGSQETQYF
TRBJ1-5,TRBV19,.,TRBD1,TGTGCCAGTAGTATAGCCGCCCTAACAGGGGTGAACTGGCCCCAGCATTTT,CASSIAALTGVNWPQHF
TRBJ2-1,TRBV29-1,.,TRBD1,TGCAGCGTTAAACCCTGGACAGGGTCTATTGAGCAGTTCTTC,CSVKPWTGSIEQFF
TRBJ2-1,TRBV5-1,.,TRBD2,TGCGCCAGCAGCTTGACCGGGAGGATCTACAATGAGCAGTTCTTC,CASSLTGRIYNEQFF
TRBJ2-5,TRBV7-9,.,.,TGTGCCGCGACTCTATCACCTCCAAAAGAGACCCAGTACTTC,CAATLSPPKETQYF
TRBJ1-1,TRBV9,.,.,TGTGCCAGAACAACAAGGAGGACTGAAGCTTTCTTT,CARTTRRTEAFF
TRBJ1-5,TRBV19,.,.,TGTGCCAGTAGCGCTACAGGTCAGAGCAATCAGCCCCAGCATTTT,CASSATGQSNQPQHF
TRBJ1-2,TRBV7-9,once,TRBD1,TGTGCCAGCAGCTCATCCAACAGGGGGCGGATCTCCTATGGCTACACCTTC,CASSSSNRGRISYGYTF
TRBJ2-1,TRBV7-3,.,TRBD1,TGTGCCAGCAGCCCAAGGGGGACAGGGCGGGATGAGCAGTTCTTC,CASSPRGTGRDEQFF
TRBJ2-3,TRBV28,once,TRBD1,TGTGCCTCCGGGACAGGGGGCCGCACAGATACGCAGTATTTT,CASGTGGRTDTQYF
TRBJ1-3,TRBV7-2,.,.,TGTGCCAGCAGTCGGTCGGGTTCTGGAAACACCATATATTTT,CASSRSGSGNTIYF
TRBJ2-7,TRBV28,once,.,TGTGCCAGCAGTTTACAGGGATACGAGCAGTACTTC,CASSLQGYEQYF
TRBJ2-5,TRBV28,.,.,TGTGCCAGCAGTTTAGCGACTAGTGTCCAAGAGACCCAGTACTTC,CASSLATSVQETQYF
TRBJ1-4,TRBV5-6,.,.,TGTGCCAGCAGCTTCTGGGGGCCAACTAATGAAAAACTGTTTTTT,CASSFWGPTNEKLFF
TRBJ1-4,TRBV6-5,.,.,TGTGCCAGCAGCATCGGACAGATTAATGAAAAACTGTTTTTT,CASSIGQINEKLFF
TRBJ2-7,TRBV6-5,.,TRBD1,TGTGCCAGCAGTTACTCGGACAGGGGTATCTACGAGCAGTACTTC,CASSYSDRGIYEQYF
TRBJ2-5,TRBV4-1,.,.,TGCGCCAGCAGCCAAGAGGAGGCCCAAGAGACCCAGTACTTC,CASSQEEAQETQYF
TRBJ2-1,TRBV6-1,.,.,TGTGCCAGCAGTGAAGAATTAGCGCAGTTCTTC,CASSEELAQFF
TRBJ2-2,TRBV12-1,.,.,TGTGCCAGCAGCTTTTCCACGAGGACCGGGGAGCTGTTTTTT,CASSFSTRTGELFF
TRBJ2-1,TRBV3-1/TRBV3-2,.,TRBD2,TGTGCCAGCAGCCAGGGGGGGTACCGGGACCGGAACAATGAGCAGTTCTTC,CASSQGGYRDRNNEQFF
TRBJ1-1,TRBV28,.,TRBD1,TGTGCCAGCAGTTTAGGACAGGGTACTGAAGCTTTCTTT,CASSLGQGTEAFF